Below are 22 T cell receptor beta chains sequenced from a single sample in a study of blood T cells in healthy people across ages. PCR was performed a second time for roughly 7 to 11 cycles using a sample-barcoded 5' primer and a J-beta primer mix. TCRdb processed the 5' RACE reads anew with MiXCR; each CDR3 protein has one entry. The table lists some 760,000 distinct CDR3 sequences, roughly 25% of them singletons. These data were also reused for a study on T cells of mothers and their children.

The sequenced sample was blood. Every receptor here comes from a boy between 10 and 17 years old in good health.

The rearrangement uses TRBV6-6 and TRBJ2-5, with TRBD1 identical over 7 bases. V lost 5 bases to trimming and J lost 2 bases; unmatched junction nucleotides: 11. The length of the CDR3 is 16 residues. Per the germline V gene, CDR1 is MNHNY and CDR2 is SVGAGI (reference sequence). CDR3 amino acids: CASSPHRGRSQETQYF. The CDR3 DNA reads as TGTGCCAGCAGTCCTCACAGGGGCCGGTCTCAAGAGACCCAGTACTTC.

The CDR3 DNA reads TGTGCCAGCAGTTTGGCCCCCAGGGACGAGCAGTACTTC. Its translation is CASSLAPRDEQYF. This chain uses TRBV28 with TRBJ2-7, with D possibly being TRBD1 (5 bases). CDR1 is MDHEN, CDR2 SYDVKM, per germline. V shed 3 bases and J shed 5 bases, with 11 bases lying between them. This CDR3 region has 13 residues.

The V and J genes are TRBV29-1 and TRBJ2-5; the match to TRBD2 covers 8 bases. Per the germline V gene, CDR1 is SQVTM and CDR2 is ANQGSEA. The J segment lost 3 bases and the V segment lost 4 bases, leaving 4 bases of the junction unmatched. This CDR3 spans 13 amino acids. The CDR3 here is CSVAGGREETQYF. CDR3 bases: TGCAGCGTTGCGGGGGGGCGCGAAGAGACCCAGTACTTC.

The chain is built from TRBV14 and TRBJ2-6; 7 bases fit TRBD1. Germline V CDR1 and CDR2: SGHDN, FVKESK. V gave up 1 base and J gave up 0 bases; unmatched junction bases: 6. This CDR3 contains 18 residues. The CDR3 DNA reads TGTGCCAGCAGCCAAGTGGACAGGTTCTACTCTGGGGCCAACGTCCTGACTTTC. Translated, it gives CASSQVDRFYSGANVLTF.

This clonotype appeared a single time. J is TRBJ2-5 and V is TRBV11-2; D might be TRBD2 (6 bases). Deletions cut 3 bases from V and 4 bases from J, with 15 bases between. There are 15 residues in the CDR3. The germline CDR1 and CDR2 sequences are SGHAT and FQNNGV. CDR3 nucleotides: TGTGCCAGCAGCTTGTTGGCAACCGGGGGAGAGACCCAGTACTTC. Translating it yields CASSLLATGGETQYF.

The chain has TRBV20-1 and TRBJ2-5; 7 bases match TRBD2. The DNA end is a closer match to TRBJ2-1, so the J assignment may be wrong. Germline-derived CDR1 and CDR2 are DFQATT and SNEGSKA (reference sequence). This CDR3 is built from 13 residues. The CDR3: CSALAANYNEQFF. CDR3 bases: TGCAGTGCCCTAGCGGCCAACTACAATGAGCAGTTCTTC.

V and J are TRBV6-5 and TRBJ2-1; D remains ambiguous. Germline V lookup: CDR1 MNHEY, CDR2 SVGAGI. This CDR3 is built from 15 residues. The germline V and J ends were trimmed by 0 bases and 2 bases, with 8 bases remaining between them. CDR3 region: CASSYSGSTYNEQFF. CDR3 in DNA: TGTGCCAGCAGTTACTCGGGGTCCACCTACAATGAGCAGTTCTTC.

This chain uses TRBV7-3 with TRBJ2-5; D perhaps matches TRBD2 (7 bases). V was trimmed by 5 bases and J by 1 base, leaving 17 bases between them. Germline values: CDR1 SGHTA, CDR2 FQGTGA. The CDR3 length is 16 residues. Here the CDR3 DNA reads TGTGCCAGCAGCCTGTTGGGGGCGGGGGTCCAAGAGACCCAGTACTTC. Translating gives CASSLLGAGVQETQYF. Looking up the rest from reference TRBV7-3 and TRBJ2-5 gives the full variable domain: GAGVSQTPSNKVTEKGKYVELRCDPISGHTALYWYRQSLGQGPEFLIYFQGTGAADDSGLPNDRFFAVRPEGSVSTLKIQRTERGDSAVYLCASSLLGAGVQETQYFGPGTRLLVL.

V is TRBV6-5 and J is TRBJ2-2; 9 positions match TRBD2. The junction had 8 bases not matched to a gene; V was cut back by 0 bases and J by 3 bases. CDR3 size: 18 residues. The germline gives CDR1 MNHEY, CDR2 SVGAGI. The DNA for the CDR3 is TGTGCCAGCAGTTACTCCTCCTATAGCGGGAGAGACACCGGGGAGCTGTTTTTT. Translated: CASSYSSYSGRDTGELFF.

V usage is TRBV11-2 and J usage is TRBJ2-5, with D possibly being TRBD1 or TRBD2 (5 bases each). The J call may be in error: the DNA end matches TRBJ2-1 better. The germline V gene has CDR1 SGHAT and CDR2 FQNNGV. This CDR3 comprises 14 residues. CDR3 amino acids: CASSSPGPYNEQFF. The CDR3 region has the DNA TGTGCCAGCAGCTCCCCGGGACCTTACAATGAGCAGTTCTTC.

The chain combines TRBV20-1 with TRBJ1-1; no firm D call. The CDR3 runs 13 residues. Trimming took 5 bases from V and 0 from J, leaving 10 bases between them. Per germline, CDR1 DFQATT and CDR2 SNEGSKA (reference sequence). For the CDR3, the DNA is TGCAGTGCTGAGGACGGAATGAACACTGAAGCTTTCTTT. Translated: CSAEDGMNTEAFF.

There are a few counts of this clonotype. The chain has TRBV25-1 and TRBJ1-3; D may be TRBD1 (6 bases). Germline V CDR1 and CDR2: MGHDK, SYGVNS. With 0 bases removed from V and 0 bases from J, the gap between germline ends came to 15 bases. This CDR3 has 18 residues. The CDR3 DNA follows: TGTGCCAGCAGTGAATACTTCGGACAGCCTAGCTCTGGAAACACCATATATTTT. It encodes CASSEYFGQPSSGNTIYF. The full variable domain, rest sourced from reference TRBV25-1 and TRBJ1-3, is EADIYQTPRYLVIGTGKKITLECSQTMGHDKMYWYQQDPGMELHLIHYSYGVNSTEKGDLSSESTVSRIRTEHFPLTLESARPSHTSQYLCASSEYFGQPSSGNTIYFGEGSWLTVV.

V and J are TRBV6-2 or TRBV6-3 and TRBJ2-5, with 8 bases aligning to TRBD2. The end of the DNA fits TRBJ2-1 better, so the J call may be wrong. Germline-derived CDR1 and CDR2 are MNHEY and SVGEGT. The CDR3 has 16 residues. CDR3: CASSQDSGKRVNEQFF. DNA of the CDR3: TGTGCCAGCAGTCAAGATAGCGGGAAAAGAGTCAATGAGCAGTTCTTC.

The CDR3 nucleotides read TGTGCCAGCAGTTACGACGATGGGTACGAGCAGTACTTC. Protein sequence: CASSYDDGYEQYF. The rearrangement uses TRBV6-2 or TRBV6-3 and TRBJ2-7; the D is unclear. V lost 2 bases, J lost 4 bases, and 9 bases lay in between. CDR3 length: 13 amino acids. The germline V gene has CDR1 MNHEY and CDR2 SVGEGT.

This sequence joins TRBV5-4 and TRBJ2-3; weak D call: TRBD1 (6 bases). Germline-derived CDR1 and CDR2 are SGHNT and YYREEE (reference sequence). The CDR3 runs 15 residues. Trimming took 5 bases from V and 1 from J, leaving 14 bases between them. The CDR3 loop reads CASRGTGTRTDTQYF. DNA of the CDR3: TGTGCCAGCAGGGGAACAGGGACCCGCACAGATACGCAGTATTTT.

The rearrangement uses TRBV29-1 and TRBJ2-5; 8 bases align to TRBD2. The CDR3 totals 13 residues. V lost 6 bases, J lost 2 bases, and 5 bases stayed unmatched. CDR1 and CDR2 (germline): SQVTM, ANQGSEA. The DNA for the CDR3 is TGCAGCGTGAGCGGGGGCGGGCAAGAGACCCAGTACTTC. Encoded protein: CSVSGGGQETQYF. Variable domain in full (rest from reference TRBV29-1 and TRBJ2-5): SAVISQKPSRDICQRGTSLTIQCQVDSQVTMMFWYRQQPGQSLTLIATANQGSEATYESGFVIDKFPISRPNLTFSTLTVSNMSPEDSSIYLCSVSGGGQETQYFGPGTRLLVL.

This clonotype was counted only a few times. The rearrangement uses TRBV2 and TRBJ1-1; D not resolved. The germline V gene has CDR1 SNHLY and CDR2 FYNNEI. CDR3 size: 15 residues. The ends were cut back, 6 bases at V and 0 bases at J, with 14 bases in the middle. The chain's CDR3 is CASRQLEGMNTEAFF. CDR3 sequence (DNA): TGTGCCAGCAGACAATTGGAAGGGATGAACACTGAAGCTTTCTTT.

This clonotype was found a few times. One end of the junction fails to match germline, which may point to a read error. The V and J genes are TRBV7-9 and TRBJ2-7; 12 bases fit TRBD2. The CDR3 is 17 amino acids. Germline-derived CDR1 and CDR2 are SEHNR and FQNEAQ (reference sequence). CDR3 sequence (DNA): TGTGCCAGCAGCTTACGGACTAGCGGGATCCACTCCCACGAGCAGTACTTC. It specifies CASSLRTSGIHSHEQYF. The full variable domain, with the rest looked up from reference TRBV7-9 and TRBJ2-7, is DTGVSQNPRHKITKRGQNVTFRCDPISEHNRLYWYRQTLGQGPEFLTYFQNEAQLEKSRLLSDRFSAERPKGSFSTLEIQRTEQGDSAMYLCASSLRTSGIHSHEQYFGPGTRLTVT.

This clonotype was counted between two and nine times. The V call is TRBV29-1, the J call TRBJ2-1; 8 bases are a match to TRBD2. This CDR3 region has 16 residues. CDR1 and CDR2 from the germline V gene are SQVTM and ANQGSEA. V lost 0 bases, J lost 0 bases, and 4 bases stayed unmatched. In DNA, the CDR3 is TGCAGCGTTGAAGATGGTAGCGGGATCTCCTACAATGAGCAGTTCTTC. Translated, it gives CSVEDGSGISYNEQFF.

The chain has TRBV28 and TRBJ1-4, with D perhaps TRBD1 (5 bases). The CDR3 covers 15 residues. Trimming shortened V by 5 bases and J by 7 bases, and 17 bases separated the two germline ends. The germline CDR1 and CDR2 sequences are MDHEN and SYDVKM. The CDR3 spells CASSQIQGLSEKLFF. Written as DNA, the CDR3 is TGTGCCAGCAGTCAAATCCAGGGTTTGAGTGAAAAACTGTTTTTT.

V gene TRBV11-2 combines with J gene TRBJ2-2, with D uncertain. CDR1 is SGHAT, CDR2 FQNNGV, per germline. The V gene lost 4 bases and the J gene lost 0 bases, with 9 bases spanning the gap. The CDR3 runs to 15 residues. The CDR3 sequence is CASSSMTANTGELFF. The CDR3 region has the DNA TGTGCCAGCAGCTCGATGACCGCGAACACCGGGGAGCTGTTTTTT.

The J gene is TRBJ2-5, the V gene TRBV12-5; 12 bases are a match to TRBD2. The DNA end is a closer match to TRBJ2-7, so the J assignment may be wrong. The CDR3 has 15 residues. The germline CDR1 and CDR2 sequences are LGHNT and FRNRAP. The CDR3: CASGPRTSGTYEQYF. CDR3 sequence (DNA): TGTGCTAGTGGTCCCAGGACTAGCGGGACCTACGAGCAGTACTTC.